Listed here is a single TCR beta chain. The antigen is unknown. The data belong to a study of blood T cells in healthy people across ages. The CDR3 is 14 residues long. Findings of the study overall: Both naive CD4+ cell counts and diversity were greater in long-lived donors than in aged donors.

A second PCR, run for about 7 to 11 cycles, used a sample-barcoded 5' primer plus a J-beta primer mix. TCRdb independently ran MiXCR on the 5' RACE reads; one entry per CDR3 protein. The top ten hold approximately 0.7% of the sample, which has roughly 1,000,000 distinct CDR3 sequences, approximately 25% seen once. These data also featured in a second study, about T cells of mothers and their children. That work states: There were over 8.5 million TCR beta CDR3 reads from each mother and approximately 3 million from each child.

The sample was blood. The gene calls are TRBV21-1 and TRBJ1-1. TRBV21-1 counts as a pseudogene. The receptor comes from a girl aged 2-10 years in good health. The chain's CDR3 is CVSSHIGKNTEAFF. Written as DNA, the CDR3 is TGTGTCAGCAGCCATATCGGCAAGAACACTGAAGCTTTCTTT.